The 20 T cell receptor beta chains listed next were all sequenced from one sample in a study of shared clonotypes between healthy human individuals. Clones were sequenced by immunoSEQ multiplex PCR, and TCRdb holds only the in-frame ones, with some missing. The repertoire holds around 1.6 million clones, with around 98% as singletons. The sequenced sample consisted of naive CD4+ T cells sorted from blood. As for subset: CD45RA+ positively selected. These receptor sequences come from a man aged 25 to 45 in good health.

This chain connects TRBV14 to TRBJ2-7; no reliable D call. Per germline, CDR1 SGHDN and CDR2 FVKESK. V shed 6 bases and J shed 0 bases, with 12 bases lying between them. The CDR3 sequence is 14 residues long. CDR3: CASSPTRSSYEQYF. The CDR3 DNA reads TGTGCCAGCAGTCCGACTCGGAGCTCCTACGAGCAGTACTTC.

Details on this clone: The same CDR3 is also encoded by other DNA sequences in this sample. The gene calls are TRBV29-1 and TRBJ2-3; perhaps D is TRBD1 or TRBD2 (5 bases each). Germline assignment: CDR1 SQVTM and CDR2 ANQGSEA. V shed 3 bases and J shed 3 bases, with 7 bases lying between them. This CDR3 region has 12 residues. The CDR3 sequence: CSVDEGTDTQYF. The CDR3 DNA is TGCAGCGTTGATGAGGGGACAGATACGCAGTATTTT.

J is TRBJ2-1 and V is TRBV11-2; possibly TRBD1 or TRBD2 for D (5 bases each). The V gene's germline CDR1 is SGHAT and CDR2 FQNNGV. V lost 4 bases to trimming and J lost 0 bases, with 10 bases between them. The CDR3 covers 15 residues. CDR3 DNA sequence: TGTGCCAGCAGCTCCCGGGGACCCTCCTACAATGAGCAGTTCTTC. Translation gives CASSSRGPSYNEQFF.

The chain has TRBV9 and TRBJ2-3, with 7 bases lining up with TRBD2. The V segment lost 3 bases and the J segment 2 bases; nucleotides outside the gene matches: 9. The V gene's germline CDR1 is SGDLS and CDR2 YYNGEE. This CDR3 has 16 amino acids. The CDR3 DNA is TGTGCCAGCAGCGCCTTAGCGGGCCTATACACAGATACGCAGTATTTT. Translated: CASSALAGLYTDTQYF.

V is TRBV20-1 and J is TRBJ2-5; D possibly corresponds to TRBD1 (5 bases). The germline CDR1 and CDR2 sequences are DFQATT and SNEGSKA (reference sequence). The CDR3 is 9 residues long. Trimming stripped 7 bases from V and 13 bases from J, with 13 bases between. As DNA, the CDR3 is TGCAGTGTTGCCCAGGGTGGGTACTTC. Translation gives CSVAQGGYF.

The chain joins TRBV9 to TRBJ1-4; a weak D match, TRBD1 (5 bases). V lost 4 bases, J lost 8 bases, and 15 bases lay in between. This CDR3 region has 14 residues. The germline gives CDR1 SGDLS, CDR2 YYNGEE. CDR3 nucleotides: TGTGCCAGCAGCACCGATAGGGGCCGAGAAAAACTGTTTTTT. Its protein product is CASSTDRGREKLFF. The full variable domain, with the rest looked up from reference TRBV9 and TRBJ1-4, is DSGVTQTPKHLITATGQRVTLRCSPRSGDLSVYWYQQSLDQGLQFLIQYYNGEERAKGNILERFSAQQFPDLHSELNLSSLELGDSALYFCASSTDRGREKLFFGSGTQLSVL.

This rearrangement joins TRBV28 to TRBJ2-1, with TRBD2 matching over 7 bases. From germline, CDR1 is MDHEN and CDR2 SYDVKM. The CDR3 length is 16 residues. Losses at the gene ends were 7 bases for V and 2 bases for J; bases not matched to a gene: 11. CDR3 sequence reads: CASNPSGRVTYNEQFF. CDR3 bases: TGTGCCAGCAATCCTTCGGGGAGGGTCACCTACAATGAGCAGTTCTTC.

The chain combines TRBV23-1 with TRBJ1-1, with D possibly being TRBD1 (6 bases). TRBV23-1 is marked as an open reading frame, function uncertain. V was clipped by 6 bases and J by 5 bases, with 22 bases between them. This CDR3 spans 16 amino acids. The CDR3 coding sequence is TGCGCCAGCAGCTCACAGGGAAGCCATCCTGAGACTGAAGCTTTCTTT. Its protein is CASSSQGSHPETEAFF.

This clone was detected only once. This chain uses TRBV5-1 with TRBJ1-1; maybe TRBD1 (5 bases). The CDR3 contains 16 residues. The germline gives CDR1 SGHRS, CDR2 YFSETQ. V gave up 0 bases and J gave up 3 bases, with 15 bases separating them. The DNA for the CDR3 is TGCGCCAGCAGCTTGGCCCCGGCAGGGAAGGACACTGAAGCTTTCTTT. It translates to CASSLAPAGKDTEAFF.

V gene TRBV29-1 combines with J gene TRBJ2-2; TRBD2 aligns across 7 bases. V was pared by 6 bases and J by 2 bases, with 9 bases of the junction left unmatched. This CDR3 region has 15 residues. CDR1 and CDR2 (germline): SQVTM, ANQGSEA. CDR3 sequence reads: CSVRRGGGNTGELFF. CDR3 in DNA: TGCAGCGTACGGAGGGGCGGGGGTAACACCGGGGAGCTGTTTTTT.

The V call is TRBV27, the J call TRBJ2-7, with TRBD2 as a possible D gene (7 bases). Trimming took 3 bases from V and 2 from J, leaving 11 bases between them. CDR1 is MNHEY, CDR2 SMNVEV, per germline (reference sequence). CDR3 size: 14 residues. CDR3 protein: CASSFLGGAYEQYF. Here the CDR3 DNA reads TGTGCCAGCAGTTTCTTAGGGGGGGCCTACGAGCAGTACTTC.

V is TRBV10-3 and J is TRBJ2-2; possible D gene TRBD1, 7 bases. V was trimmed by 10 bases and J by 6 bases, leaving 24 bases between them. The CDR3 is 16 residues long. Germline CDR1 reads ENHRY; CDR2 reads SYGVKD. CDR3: CATQRQGPGVSGELFF. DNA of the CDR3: TGTGCCACCCAACGACAGGGACCGGGAGTGTCCGGGGAGCTGTTTTTT.

The CDR3 DNA follows: TGTGCCAGCAGTCTTAACCACAATGAGCAGTTCTTC. The encoded protein is CASSLNHNEQFF. V gene TRBV28 combines with J gene TRBJ2-1; D gene ambiguous. The V gene lost 5 bases and the J gene lost 5 bases, with 7 bases spanning the gap. The length of the CDR3 is 12 residues. Germline V gives CDR1 MDHEN, CDR2 SYDVKM.

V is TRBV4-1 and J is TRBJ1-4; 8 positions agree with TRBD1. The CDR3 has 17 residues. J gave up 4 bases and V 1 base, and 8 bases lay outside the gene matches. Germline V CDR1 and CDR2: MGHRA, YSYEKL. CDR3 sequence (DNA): TGCGCCAGCAGCCAAGCCCCCATCGGGACAGGTAATGAAAAACTGTTTTTT. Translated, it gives CASSQAPIGTGNEKLFF.

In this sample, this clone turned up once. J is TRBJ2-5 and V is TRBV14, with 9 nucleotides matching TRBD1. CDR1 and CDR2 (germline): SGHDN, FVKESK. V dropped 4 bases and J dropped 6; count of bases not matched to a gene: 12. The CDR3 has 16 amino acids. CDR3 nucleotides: TGTGCCAGCAGCCTCGGGGGAACAGGGGGCAGGAAGACCCAGTACTTC. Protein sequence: CASSLGGTGGRKTQYF.

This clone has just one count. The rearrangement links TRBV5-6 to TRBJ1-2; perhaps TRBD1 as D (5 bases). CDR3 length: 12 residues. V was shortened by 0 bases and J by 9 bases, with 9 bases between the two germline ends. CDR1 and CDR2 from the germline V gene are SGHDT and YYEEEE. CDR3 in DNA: TGTGCCAGCAGCTTGGCTGGGGCCAGCTACACCTTC. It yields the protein CASSLAGASYTF.

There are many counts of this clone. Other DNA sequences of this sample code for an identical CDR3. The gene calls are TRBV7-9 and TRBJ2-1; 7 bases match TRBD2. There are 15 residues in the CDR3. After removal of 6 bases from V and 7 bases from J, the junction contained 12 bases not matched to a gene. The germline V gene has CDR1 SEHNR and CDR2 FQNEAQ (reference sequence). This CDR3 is CASSPPDAGANEQFF. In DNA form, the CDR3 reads TGTGCCAGCAGTCCACCGGACGCGGGAGCTAATGAGCAGTTCTTC.

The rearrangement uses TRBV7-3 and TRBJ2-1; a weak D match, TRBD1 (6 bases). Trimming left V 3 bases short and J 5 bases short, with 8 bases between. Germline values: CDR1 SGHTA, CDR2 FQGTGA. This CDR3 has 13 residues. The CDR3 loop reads CASSLRTDNEQFF. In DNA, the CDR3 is TGTGCCAGCAGCTTGAGGACAGACAATGAGCAGTTCTTC.

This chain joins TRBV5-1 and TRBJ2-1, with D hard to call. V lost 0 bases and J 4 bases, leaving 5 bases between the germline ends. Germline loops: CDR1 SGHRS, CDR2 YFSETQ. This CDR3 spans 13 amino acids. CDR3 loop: CASSLDIYNEQFF. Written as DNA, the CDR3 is TGCGCCAGCAGCTTGGACATTTACAATGAGCAGTTCTTC.

DNA of the CDR3: TGTGCCAGCAGGATACAGGTTGGGATGAACACTGAAGCTTTCTTT. Translating it yields CASRIQVGMNTEAFF. V usage is TRBV25-1 and J usage is TRBJ1-1; D perhaps matches TRBD1 (5 bases). From germline, CDR1 is MGHDK and CDR2 SYGVNS. This CDR3 comprises 15 residues. Trimming took 6 bases from V and 0 from J, leaving 14 bases between them.